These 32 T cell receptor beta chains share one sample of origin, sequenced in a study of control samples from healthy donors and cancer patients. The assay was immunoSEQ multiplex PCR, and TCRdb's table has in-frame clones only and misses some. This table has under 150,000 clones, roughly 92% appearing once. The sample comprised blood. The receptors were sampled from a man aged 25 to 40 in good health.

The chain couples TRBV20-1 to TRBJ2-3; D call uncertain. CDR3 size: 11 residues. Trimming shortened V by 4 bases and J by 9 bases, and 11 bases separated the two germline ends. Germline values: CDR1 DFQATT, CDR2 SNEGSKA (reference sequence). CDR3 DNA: TGCAGTGCTATGGTTTTATCCACGCAGTATTTT. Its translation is CSAMVLSTQYF.

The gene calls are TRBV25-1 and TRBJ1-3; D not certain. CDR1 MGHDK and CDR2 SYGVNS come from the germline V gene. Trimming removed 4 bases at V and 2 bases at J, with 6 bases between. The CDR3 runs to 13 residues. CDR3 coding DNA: TGTGCCAGCAGTGTAGGCCCTGGAAACACCATATATTTT. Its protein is CASSVGPGNTIYF.

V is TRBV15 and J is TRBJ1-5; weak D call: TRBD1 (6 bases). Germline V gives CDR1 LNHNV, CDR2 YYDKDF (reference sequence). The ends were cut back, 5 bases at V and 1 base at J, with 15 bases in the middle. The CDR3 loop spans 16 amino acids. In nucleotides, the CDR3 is TGTGCCACCAGCCGAGGGGGTAGACAAAGCAATCAGCCCCAGCATTTT. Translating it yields CATSRGGRQSNQPQHF.

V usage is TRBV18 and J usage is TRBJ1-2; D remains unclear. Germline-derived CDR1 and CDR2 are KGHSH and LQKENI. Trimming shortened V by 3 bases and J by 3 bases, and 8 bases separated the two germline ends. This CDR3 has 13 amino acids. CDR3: CASSPRRYYGYTF. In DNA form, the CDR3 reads TGTGCCAGCTCACCTCGCCGCTACTATGGCTACACCTTC.

CDR3 coding DNA: TGTGCCAGCAGTTACTCTGGACAGACGTACGAGCAGTACTTC. Translation: CASSYSGQTYEQYF. The chain joins TRBV6-6 to TRBJ2-7; the D gene is possibly TRBD1 (6 bases). CDR1 is MNHNY, CDR2 SVGAGI, per germline (reference sequence). The CDR3 runs 14 residues. The V and J ends lost 0 bases and 4 bases respectively, with 10 bases between them.

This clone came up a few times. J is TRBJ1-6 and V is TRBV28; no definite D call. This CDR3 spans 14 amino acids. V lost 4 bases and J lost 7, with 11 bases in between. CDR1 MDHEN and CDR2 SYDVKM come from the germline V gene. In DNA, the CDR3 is TGTGCCAGCAGTTCGTCCCTGGGCAATTCACCCCTCCACTTT. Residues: CASSSSLGNSPLHF.

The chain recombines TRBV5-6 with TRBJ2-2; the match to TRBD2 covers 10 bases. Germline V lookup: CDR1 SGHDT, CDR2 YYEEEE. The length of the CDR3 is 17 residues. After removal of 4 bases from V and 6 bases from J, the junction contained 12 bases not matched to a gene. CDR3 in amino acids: CASSRDRRAGGPGELFF. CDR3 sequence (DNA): TGTGCCAGCAGCCGGGACAGAAGAGCGGGAGGGCCCGGGGAGCTGTTTTTT.

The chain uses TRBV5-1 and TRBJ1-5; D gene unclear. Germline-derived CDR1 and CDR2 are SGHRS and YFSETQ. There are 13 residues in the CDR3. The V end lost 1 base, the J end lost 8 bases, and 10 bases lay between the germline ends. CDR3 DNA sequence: TGCGCCAGCAGCTTGAGGATGGGAGAGCCCCAGCATTTT. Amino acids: CASSLRMGEPQHF.

CDR3: CATSPGTSSYEQYF. CDR3 coding DNA: TGTGCCACCAGCCCAGGGACGAGCTCCTACGAGCAGTACTTC. The V gene is TRBV15, the J gene TRBJ2-5; tentatively, D is TRBD1 or TRBD2 (5 bases each). The closer fit of TRBJ2-7 to the DNA end suggests the J call may be wrong. CDR3 length: 14 amino acids. CDR1 is LNHNV, CDR2 YYDKDF, per germline (reference sequence).

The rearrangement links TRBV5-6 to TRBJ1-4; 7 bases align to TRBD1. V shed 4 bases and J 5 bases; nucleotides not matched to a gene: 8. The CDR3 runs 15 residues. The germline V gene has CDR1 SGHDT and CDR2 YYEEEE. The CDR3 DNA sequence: TGTGCCAGCAGCATTTCCGGGACAGAGAATGAAAAACTGTTTTTT. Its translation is CASSISGTENEKLFF. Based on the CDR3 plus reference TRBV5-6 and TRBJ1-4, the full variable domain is DAGVTQSPTHLIKTRGQQVTLRCSPKSGHDTVSWYQQALGQGPQFIFQYYEEEERQRGNFPDRFSGHQFPNYSSELNVNALLLGDSALYLCASSISGTENEKLFFGSGTQLSVL.

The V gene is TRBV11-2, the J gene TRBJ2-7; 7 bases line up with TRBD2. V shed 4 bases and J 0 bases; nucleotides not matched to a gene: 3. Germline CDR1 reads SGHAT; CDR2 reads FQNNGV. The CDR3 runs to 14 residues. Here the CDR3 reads CASSSGGSSYEQYF. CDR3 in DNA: TGTGCCAGCAGCTCCGGGGGGAGCTCCTACGAGCAGTACTTC. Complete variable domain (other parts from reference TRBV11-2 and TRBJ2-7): EAGVAQSPRYKIIEKRQSVAFWCNPISGHATLYWYQQILGQGPKLLIQFQNNGVVDDSQLPKDRFSAERLKGVDSTLKIQPAKLEDSAVYLCASSSGGSSYEQYFGPGTRLTVT.

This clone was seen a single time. The CDR3 sequence is CGGRAKNIQYF. The CDR3 DNA reads as TGCGGGGGCCGAGCCAAAAACATTCAGTACTTC. V gene TRBV20-1 combines with J gene TRBJ2-4; tentatively, D is TRBD1 (6 bases). Germline V lookup: CDR1 DFQATT, CDR2 SNEGSKA (reference sequence). The CDR3 runs 11 residues.

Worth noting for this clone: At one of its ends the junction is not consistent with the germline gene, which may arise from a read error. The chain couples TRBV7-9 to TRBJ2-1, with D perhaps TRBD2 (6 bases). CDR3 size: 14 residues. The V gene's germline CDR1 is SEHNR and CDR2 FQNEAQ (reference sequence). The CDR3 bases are TGTGCCAGCAGCTTCCGGGACTCCCACAATGAGCAGTTCTTC. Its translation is CASSFRDSHNEQFF.

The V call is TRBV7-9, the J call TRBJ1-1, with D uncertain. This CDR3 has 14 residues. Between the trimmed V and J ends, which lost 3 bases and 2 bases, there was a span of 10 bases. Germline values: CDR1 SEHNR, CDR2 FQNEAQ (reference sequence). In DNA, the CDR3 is TGTGCCAGCAGCTTTACAAGGGAAAACACTGAAGCTTTCTTT. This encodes CASSFTRENTEAFF. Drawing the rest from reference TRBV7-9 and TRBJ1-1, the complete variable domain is DTGVSQNPRHKITKRGQNVTFRCDPISEHNRLYWYRQTLGQGPEFLTYFQNEAQLEKSRLLSDRFSAERPKGSFSTLEIQRTEQGDSAMYLCASSFTRENTEAFFGQGTRLTVV.

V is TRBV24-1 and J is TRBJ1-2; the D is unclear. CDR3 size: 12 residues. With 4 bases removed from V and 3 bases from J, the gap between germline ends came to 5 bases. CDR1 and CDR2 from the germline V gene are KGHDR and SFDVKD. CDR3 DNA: TGTGCCACCAGTGAGTCTGACTATGGCTACACCTTC. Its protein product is CATSESDYGYTF.

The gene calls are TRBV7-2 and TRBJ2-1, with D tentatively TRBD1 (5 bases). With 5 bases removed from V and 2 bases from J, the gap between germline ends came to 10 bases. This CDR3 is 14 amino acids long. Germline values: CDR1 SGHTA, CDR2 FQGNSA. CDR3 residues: CASSRRQTYNEQFF. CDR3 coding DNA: TGTGCCAGCAGCCGTCGACAGACCTACAATGAGCAGTTCTTC.

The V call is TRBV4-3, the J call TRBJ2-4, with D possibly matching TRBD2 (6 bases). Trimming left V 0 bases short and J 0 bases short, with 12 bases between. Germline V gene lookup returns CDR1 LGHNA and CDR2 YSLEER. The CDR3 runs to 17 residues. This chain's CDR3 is CASSQDSAGKAKNIQYF. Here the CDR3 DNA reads TGCGCCAGCAGCCAAGATTCCGCGGGGAAAGCCAAAAACATTCAGTACTTC.

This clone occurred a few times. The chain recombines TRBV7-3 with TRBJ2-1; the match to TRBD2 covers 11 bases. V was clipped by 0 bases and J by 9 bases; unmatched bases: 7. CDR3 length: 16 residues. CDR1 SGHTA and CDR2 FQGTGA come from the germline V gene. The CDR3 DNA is TGTGCCAGCAGCTTAACGGTTAGCGGGAGGGACGGTGAGCAGTTCTTC. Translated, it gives CASSLTVSGRDGEQFF.

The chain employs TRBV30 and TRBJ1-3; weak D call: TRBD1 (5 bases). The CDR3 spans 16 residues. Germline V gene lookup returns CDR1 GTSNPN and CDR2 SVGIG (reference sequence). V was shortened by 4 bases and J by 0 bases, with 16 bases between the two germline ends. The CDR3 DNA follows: TGTGCCTGGACCCTCGGGACCTTGAGCTCTGGAAACACCATATATTTT. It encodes CAWTLGTLSSGNTIYF.

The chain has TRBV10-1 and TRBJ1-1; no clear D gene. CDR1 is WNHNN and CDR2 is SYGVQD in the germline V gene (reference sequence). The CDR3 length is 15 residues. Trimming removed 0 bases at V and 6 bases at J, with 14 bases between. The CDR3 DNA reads TGCGCCAGCAGTGAGTCGAGTCGGGTGACCGCTGAAGCTTTCTTT. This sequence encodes CASSESSRVTAEAFF.

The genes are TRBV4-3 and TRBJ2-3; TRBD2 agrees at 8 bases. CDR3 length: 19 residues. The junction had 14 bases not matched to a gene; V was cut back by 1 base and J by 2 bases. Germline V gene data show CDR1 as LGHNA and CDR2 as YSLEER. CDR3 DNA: TGCGCCAGCAGCCAAGCGGCAGTTGGCCTAGCGGGCTCCACAGATACGCAGTATTTT. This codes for CASSQAAVGLAGSTDTQYF.

This chain's CDR3 is CASSVRGQNTEAFF. In DNA, the CDR3 is TGTGCCAGCAGCGTCCGGGGACAGAACACTGAAGCTTTCTTT. This chain uses TRBV7-2 with TRBJ1-1; weak D call: TRBD1 (6 bases). This CDR3 is built from 14 residues. Trimming took off 5 bases at V and 1 base at J, with 11 bases between the two ends. Germline loops: CDR1 SGHTA, CDR2 FQGNSA.

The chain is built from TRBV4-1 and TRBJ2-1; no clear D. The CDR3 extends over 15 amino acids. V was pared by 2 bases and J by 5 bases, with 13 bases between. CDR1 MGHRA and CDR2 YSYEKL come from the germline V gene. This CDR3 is CASSQPTKTHNEQFF. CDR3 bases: TGCGCCAGCAGCCAACCCACTAAAACACACAATGAGCAGTTCTTC.

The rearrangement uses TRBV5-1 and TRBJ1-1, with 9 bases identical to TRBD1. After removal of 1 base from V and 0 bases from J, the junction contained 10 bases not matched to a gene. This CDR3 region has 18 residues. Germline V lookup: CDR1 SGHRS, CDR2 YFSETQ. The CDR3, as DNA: TGCGCCAGCAGCTTGCGATTTACAGGGGGCGGAATGAACACTGAAGCTTTCTTT. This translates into CASSLRFTGGGMNTEAFF.

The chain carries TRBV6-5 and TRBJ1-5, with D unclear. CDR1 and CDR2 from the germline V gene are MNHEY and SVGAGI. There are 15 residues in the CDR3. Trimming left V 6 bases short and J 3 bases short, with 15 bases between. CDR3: CASSRLSGTNQPQHF. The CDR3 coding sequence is TGTGCCAGCAGCCGATTATCGGGTACCAATCAGCCCCAGCATTTT.

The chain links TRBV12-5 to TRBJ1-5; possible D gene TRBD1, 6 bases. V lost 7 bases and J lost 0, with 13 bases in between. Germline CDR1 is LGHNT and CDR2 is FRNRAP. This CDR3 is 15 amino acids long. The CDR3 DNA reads TGTGCTAGTGCCAAAGGACAGAATAGCAATCAGCCCCAGCATTTT. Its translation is CASAKGQNSNQPQHF.

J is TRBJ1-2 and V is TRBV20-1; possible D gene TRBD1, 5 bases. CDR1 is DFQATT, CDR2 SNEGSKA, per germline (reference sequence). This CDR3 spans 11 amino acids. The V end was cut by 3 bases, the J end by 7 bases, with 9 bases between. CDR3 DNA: TGCAGTGCTAGTTGGACATTTGGCTACACCTTC. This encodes CSASWTFGYTF.

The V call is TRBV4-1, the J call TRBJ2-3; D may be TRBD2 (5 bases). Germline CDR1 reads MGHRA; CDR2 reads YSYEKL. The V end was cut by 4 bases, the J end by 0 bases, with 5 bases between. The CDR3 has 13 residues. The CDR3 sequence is CASSRTSTDTQYF. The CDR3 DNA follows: TGCGCCAGCAGCCGGACTAGCACAGATACGCAGTATTTT.

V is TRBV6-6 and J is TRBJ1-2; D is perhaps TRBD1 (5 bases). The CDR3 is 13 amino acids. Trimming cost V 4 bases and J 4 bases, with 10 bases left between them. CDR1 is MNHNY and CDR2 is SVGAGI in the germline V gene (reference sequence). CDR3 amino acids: CASSSGRGYGYTF. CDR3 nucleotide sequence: TGTGCCAGCAGTTCAGGGAGGGGCTATGGCTACACCTTC.

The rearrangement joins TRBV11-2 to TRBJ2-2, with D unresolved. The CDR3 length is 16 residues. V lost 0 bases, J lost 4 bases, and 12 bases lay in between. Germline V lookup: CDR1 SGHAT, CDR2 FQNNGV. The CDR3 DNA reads TGTGCCAGCAGCTTAGATTGGATGAGGTTCACCGGGGAGCTGTTTTTT. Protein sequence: CASSLDWMRFTGELFF.

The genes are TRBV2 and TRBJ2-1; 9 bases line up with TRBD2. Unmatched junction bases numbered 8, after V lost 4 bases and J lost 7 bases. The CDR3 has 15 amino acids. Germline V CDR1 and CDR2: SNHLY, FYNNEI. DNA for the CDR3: TGTGCCAGCAGTGGGGCGGGGGGGTTGGAGAATGAGCAGTTCTTC. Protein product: CASSGAGGLENEQFF. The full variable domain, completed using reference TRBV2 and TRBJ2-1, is EPEVTQTPSHQVTQMGQEVILRCVPISNHLYFYWYRQILGQKVEFLVSFYNNEISEKSEIFDDQFSVERPDGSNFTLKIRSTKLEDSAMYFCASSGAGGLENEQFFGPGTRLTVL.

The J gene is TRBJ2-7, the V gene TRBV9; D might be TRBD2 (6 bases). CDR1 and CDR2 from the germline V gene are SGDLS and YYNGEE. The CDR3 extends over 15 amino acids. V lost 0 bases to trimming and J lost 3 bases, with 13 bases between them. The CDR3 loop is CASSVGAGIGYEQYF. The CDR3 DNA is TGTGCCAGCAGCGTAGGTGCGGGGATCGGCTACGAGCAGTACTTC. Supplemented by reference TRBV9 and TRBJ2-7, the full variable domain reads DSGVTQTPKHLITATGQRVTLRCSPRSGDLSVYWYQQSLDQGLQFLIQYYNGEERAKGNILERFSAQQFPDLHSELNLSSLELGDSALYFCASSVGAGIGYEQYFGPGTRLTVT.